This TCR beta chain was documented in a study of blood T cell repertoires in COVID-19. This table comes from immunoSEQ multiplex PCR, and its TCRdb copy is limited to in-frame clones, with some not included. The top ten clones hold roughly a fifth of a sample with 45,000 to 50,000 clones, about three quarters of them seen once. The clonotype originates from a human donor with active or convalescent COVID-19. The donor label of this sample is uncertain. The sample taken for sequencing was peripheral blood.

The CDR3 coding sequence is TGCAGTGCTAGTGGGGTTTTAAGGACAGGAAACACCATATATTTT. This encodes CSASGVLRTGNTIYF. The chain combines TRBV20-1 with TRBJ1-3; D perhaps matches TRBD1 (5 bases). This CDR3 region has 15 residues. V was clipped by 3 bases and J by 4 bases, with 16 bases between them. CDR1 and CDR2 from the germline V gene are DFQATT and SNEGSKA (reference sequence).